A selection of T cell receptor beta chains follows, all from one sample in a study of T-cell reconstitution after alpha-beta-depleted transplantation in children. In TCRdb, the PCR reads were re-called with MiXCR into one record per CDR3 protein. The table has around 800,000 distinct CDR3 sequences, approximately 15% seen once. The specimen comprised PBMCs, mostly from graft donor cells, sampled 360 days after TCRalphabeta/CD19-depleted stem cell transplant. Receptors were obtained from a male patient younger than 18 who had a stem cell transplant for acute lymphoblastic leukemia, so the T cells may come from the graft donor. The CDR3 runs from the conserved cysteine through the conserved F or W. The D gene is left open where the match is weak. Not every row has a clone size; where given, it reads once, few, many or a size class.

clone size,J gene,V gene,D gene,CDR3 protein,CDR3 DNA
few,TRBJ1-3,TRBV20-1,.,CSARDPRGDGGNTIYF,TGCAGTGCTAGAGATCCTCGGGGGGACGGGGGAAACACCATATATTTT
once,TRBJ2-5,TRBV20-1,.,CSAIRQTQETQYF,TGCAGTGCTATACGACAGACCCAAGAGACCCAGTACTTC
few,TRBJ2-7,TRBV12-3/TRBV12-4,.,CASSSDKAYEQYF,TGTGCCAGCAGCTCGGATAAGGCCTACGAGCAGTACTTC
few,TRBJ1-6,TRBV6-5,.,CASSYSIKNSPLHF,TGTGCCAGCAGTTACTCGATAAAGAATTCACCCCTCCACTTT
.,TRBJ2-3,TRBV5-1,TRBD2,CASSWGTSGVGDTQYF,TGCGCCAGCAGCTGGGGGACTAGCGGAGTGGGGGATACGCAGTATTTT
few,TRBJ2-1,TRBV5-1,.,CASSLEGHQSNEQFF,TGCGCCAGCAGCTTGGAGGGACACCAATCCAATGAGCAGTTCTTC
.,TRBJ2-3,TRBV29-1,TRBD1,CSIDRGGTDTQYF,TGCAGCATAGACAGGGGGGGAACAGATACGCAGTATTTT
.,TRBJ1-6,TRBV7-4,.,CASSVDLFGGYNSPLHF,TGTGCCAGCAGCGTAGATCTGTTCGGTGGATATAATTCACCCCTCCACTTT
.,TRBJ1-1,TRBV11-2,.,CASSLAVSNTEAFF,TGTGCCAGCAGCTTAGCGGTCTCGAACACTGAAGCTTTCTTT
few,TRBJ2-5,TRBV5-4,TRBD2,CASSWALTSGSSIGETQYF,TGTGCCAGCAGTTGGGCCCTGACTAGCGGGAGTAGTATTGGAGAGACCCAGTACTTC
few,TRBJ2-5,TRBV20-1,.,CSARERVGGKTQYF,TGCAGTGCTAGAGAGCGGGTTGGTGGGAAGACCCAGTACTTC
many,TRBJ1-5,TRBV12-3/TRBV12-4,.,CASSQAGNQPQHF,TGTGCCAGCAGCCAAGCAGGGAATCAGCCCCAGCATTTT
few,TRBJ2-3,TRBV4-1,.,CASSQELGAYTDTQYF,TGCGCCAGCAGCCAAGAACTAGGGGCTTACACAGATACGCAGTATTTT
few,TRBJ2-5,TRBV9,TRBD1,CASSAGQGFKTQYF,TGTGCCAGCAGCGCGGGACAGGGGTTTAAGACCCAGTACTTC
few,TRBJ2-7,TRBV6-2/TRBV6-3,TRBD2,CASTPEAGKSYEQYF,TGTGCCAGCACCCCAGAAGCGGGGAAATCCTACGAGCAGTACTTC
.,TRBJ1-2,TRBV20-1,.,CSARDPRTYGYTF,TGCAGTGCTAGGGACCCCCGCACCTATGGCTACACCTTC
few,TRBJ2-5,TRBV20-1,.,CSARGWDFQETQYF,TGCAGTGCTAGAGGATGGGACTTCCAAGAGACCCAGTACTTC
.,TRBJ2-7,TRBV29-1,TRBD1,CSVVTGRTSYEQYF,TGCAGCGTCGTGACAGGGCGTACTTCCTACGAGCAGTACTTC
few,TRBJ2-1,TRBV3-1,TRBD2,CASSHGGGPYEQFF,TGTGCCAGCAGCCACGGGGGAGGGCCCTATGAGCAGTTCTTC
.,TRBJ2-5,TRBV10-3,.,CAISEEETQYF,TGTGCCATCAGTGAAGAAGAGACCCAGTACTTC
many,TRBJ1-1,TRBV12-3/TRBV12-4,.,CASSFLGLVTEAFF,TGTGCCAGCAGTTTTCTGGGGCTGGTCACTGAAGCTTTCTTT
.,TRBJ2-2,TRBV3-1,.,CASSHEGAGGPGELFF,TGTGCCAGCAGCCATGAAGGGGCCGGTGGGCCCGGGGAGCTGTTTTTT
.,TRBJ2-1,TRBV18,TRBD1,CASSPPTGGMHEQFF,TGTGCCAGCTCACCACCGACAGGGGGGATGCATGAGCAGTTCTTC
.,TRBJ2-2,TRBV5-1,.,CASSNPRGPNTGELFF,TGCGCCAGCAGCAACCCTAGGGGCCCGAACACCGGGGAGCTGTTTTTT
few,TRBJ2-7,TRBV29-1,TRBD2,CSVRGLAGDWRNEQYF,TGCAGCGTTAGGGGACTAGCGGGAGATTGGAGAAACGAGCAGTACTTC
many,TRBJ2-2,TRBV29-1,.,CSVVSSRRGELFF,TGCAGCGTTGTGTCTAGTAGGCGCGGGGAGCTGTTTTTT
.,TRBJ1-4,TRBV19,.,CASHSEKLFF,TGTGCCAGTCATAGTGAAAAACTGTTTTTT
many,TRBJ2-3,TRBV5-1,.,CASSLGAFTDTQYF,TGCGCCAGCAGCTTGGGGGCCTTCACAGATACGCAGTATTTT
.,TRBJ1-4,TRBV9,TRBD1,CASSGQGATNEKLFF,TGTGCCAGCAGCGGACAGGGGGCAACTAATGAAAAACTGTTTTTT
few,TRBJ2-5,TRBV27,.,CASSSGVSETQYF,TGTGCCAGCAGTTCAGGGGTTTCAGAGACCCAGTACTTC
many,TRBJ2-7,TRBV2,.,CASSTYEQYF,TGTGCCAGCAGCACCTACGAGCAGTACTTC
.,TRBJ2-1,TRBV12-3/TRBV12-4,.,CASSSWVGGVRVSYNEQFF,TGTGCCAGCAGTTCCTGGGTCGGAGGTGTTAGGGTCTCCTACAATGAGCAGTTCTTC
.,TRBJ2-7,TRBV5-1,.,CASSPSGGLSTYEQYF,TGCGCCAGCAGCCCCTCGGGCGGGCTTTCCACCTACGAGCAGTACTTC
many,TRBJ2-7,TRBV12-3/TRBV12-4,.,CASSLDILPYF,TGTGCCAGCAGTTTAGACATACTCCCCTACTTC
.,TRBJ2-1,TRBV4-2,.,CASSQLGRLPLTSGEQFF,TGTGCCAGCAGCCAATTGGGACGCCTCCCATTAACGAGTGGTGAGCAGTTCTTC
.,TRBJ2-3,TRBV7-9,TRBD2,CASSYDKREGPF,TGTGCCAGCAGCTACGATAAGCGGGAGGGCCCTTTT
.,TRBJ1-1,TRBV19,.,CASSMDWGTGNTEAFF,TGTGCCAGTAGTATGGATTGGGGGACCGGGAACACTGAAGCTTTCTTT
few,TRBJ2-7,TRBV11-2,TRBD2,CASSRRLGTALAGVSYEQYF,TGTGCCAGCAGCCGCCGACTCGGGACAGCCCTAGCGGGAGTCTCCTACGAGCAGTACTTC
few,TRBJ2-3,TRBV6-5,.,CASSYEVATSTDTQYF,TGTGCCAGCAGTTACGAGGTAGCGACTAGCACAGATACGCAGTATTTT
.,TRBJ1-5,TRBV12-3/TRBV12-4,.,CASSPEGGRNQPQHF,TGTGCCAGCAGCCCTGAGGGGGGGCGTAATCAGCCCCAGCATTTT
few,TRBJ2-7,TRBV9,.,CASSVGGRGGEQYF,TGTGCCAGCAGCGTAGGAGGGAGAGGGGGCGAGCAGTACTTC
few,TRBJ2-7,TRBV7-2,TRBD2,CASSLPAGASEQYF,TGTGCCAGCAGCTTACCAGCGGGAGCAAGCGAGCAGTACTTC
few,TRBJ2-2,TRBV11-1,.,CASRPLGVGRANTGELFF,TGTGCCAGCAGACCATTAGGGGTCGGAAGGGCTAACACCGGGGAGCTGTTTTTT
.,TRBJ2-1,TRBV28,TRBD2,CASKAGGGGEFF,TGTGCCAGCAAGGCGGGAGGAGGCGGGGAGTTCTTC
few,TRBJ2-2,TRBV18,.,CASSPFEGHINTGELFF,TGTGCCAGCTCACCTTTCGAGGGCCACATTAACACCGGGGAGCTGTTTTTT
.,TRBJ2-3,TRBV20-1,TRBD2,CSADLLAGGTDTQYF,TGCAGTGCCGATTTGTTAGCGGGAGGCACAGATACGCAGTATTTT
.,TRBJ2-3,TRBV7-6,.,CASRNLMGDTQYF,TGTGCCAGCAGAAATTTGATGGGGGATACGCAGTATTTT
.,TRBJ2-7,TRBV20-1,TRBD2,CSARLAATYEQYF,TGCAGTGCCAGACTAGCGGCAACCTACGAGCAGTACTTC